The clone carrying this T cell receptor (beta chain) was counted between two and nine times. Fulfillment of recently defined diagnostic criteria for definite or probable disease was shown by the patients with Susac syndrome. The CDR3 is made up of 12 amino acids. In germline, CDR1 is SEHNR, CDR2 FQNEAQ (reference sequence). The V end was cut by 5 bases, the J end by 4 bases, with 8 bases between. The sample is drawn from a study of CD8 T cells in Susac syndrome. The RNA input was roughly 0.5 to 1 ug, and it was reverse transcribed with random hexamers. Amplification of TCR beta CDR3 spanned 54 Vbeta and 13 Jbeta via immunoSEQ multiplex PCR. TCRdb called the immunoSEQ multiplex PCR reads again in MiXCR, with one record for every CDR3 protein. The data contain about 120,000 distinct CDR3 sequences, about 94% of them seen just once; the ten biggest clones take up roughly 0.29%.

V is TRBV7-9 and J is TRBJ1-2; unclear D gene. The source is a human donor with Susac syndrome. The sample was CD8+ T cells from PBMCs. The chain's CDR3 is CASSPGSYGYTF. Here the CDR3 DNA reads TGTGCCAGCAGCCCGGGTAGCTATGGCTACACCTTC.